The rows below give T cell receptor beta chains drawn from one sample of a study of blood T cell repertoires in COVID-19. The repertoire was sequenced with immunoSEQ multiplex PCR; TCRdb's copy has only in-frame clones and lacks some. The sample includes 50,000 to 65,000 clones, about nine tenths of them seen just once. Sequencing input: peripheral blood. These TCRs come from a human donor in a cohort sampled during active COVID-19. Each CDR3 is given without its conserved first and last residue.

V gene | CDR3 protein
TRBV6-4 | ASGHAGGDTQY
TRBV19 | ASSWGAAGEQF
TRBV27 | ASSFLYSREQF
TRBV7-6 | ASSTTGENTGELF
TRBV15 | ATSRAGLYEQY
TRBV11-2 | ASSFGLPEQF
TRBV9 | ASSVDRDRNTEAF
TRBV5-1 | ASSLGTATDTQY
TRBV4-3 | ASSRDVQVADGYT
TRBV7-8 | ASSPGQTIYGYT
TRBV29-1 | SDILGTSGQY
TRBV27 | ASSLDPGSGYT
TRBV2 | ASHGQGANEQF
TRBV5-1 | ASSFTGNTIY
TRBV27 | ASSWTAGGLVDTQY
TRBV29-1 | SVLGGRNYGYT
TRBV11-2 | ASSLSDSGANVLT
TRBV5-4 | ASSPGGTGDNEQF
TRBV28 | ASSPQFGGVGGNTIY
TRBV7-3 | ASSLKGRLSTDTQY
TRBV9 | ASSVGLLGDTQY
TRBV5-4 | ASSYIQETQY
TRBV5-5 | ASRKMTGLEYNEQF
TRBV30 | AWSRSRDYGGYT
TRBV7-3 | ASSFPQGYGYT
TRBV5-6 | ASSRIRELAGELF
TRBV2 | ASREDRWGYT
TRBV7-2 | ASCWTSGGGYEQY
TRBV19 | ASSRPPTGGQEKLF
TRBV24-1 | ATSGPGDEQF
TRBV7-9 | ASSLVPLAGVYNEQF
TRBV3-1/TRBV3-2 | ASSQGLAGDRLF
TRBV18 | ASSTLQAINEKLF
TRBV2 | ASSERLVFHEQY
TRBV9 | ASSAPGQLDRDTIY
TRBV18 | ASSHPGVSHYGYT
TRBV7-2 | ASSLIIRDYEQY
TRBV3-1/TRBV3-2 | ASSFYPGGRNSPLH
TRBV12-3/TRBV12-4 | ASSPGTGGEAF
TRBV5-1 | ASSQRTGQDNGTQY
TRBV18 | ASSPGSGIYEQY
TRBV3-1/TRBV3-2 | ASSQVPPEQEPQH
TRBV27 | ASSRTLVAEAF
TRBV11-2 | ASSLESGGRSEAF